Below, 22 T cell receptor beta chains from the same sample are listed, as sequenced in a study of blood T cell repertoires in COVID-19. TCRdb's table, derived via immunoSEQ multiplex PCR, lists solely in-frame clones and lacks some. Here the sample spans some 250,000 clones, 91% being singletons. Sequenced sample: PBMCs or T cells enriched from blood (not recorded which). The receptors shown here come from a human donor in a cohort exposed to, infected with or recovered from COVID-19 (not recorded which). The donor label of this sample is uncertain.

The V and J genes are TRBV4-3 and TRBJ1-3, with D possibly being TRBD1 (5 bases). CDR3 length: 14 amino acids. CDR1 and CDR2 from the germline V gene are LGHNA and YSLEER. V gave up 8 bases and J gave up 3 bases, with 14 bases separating them. The CDR3 sequence: CASGGGAGGNTIYF. The CDR3 DNA sequence: TGCGCCAGCGGAGGAGGGGCAGGTGGAAACACCATATATTTT.

On this clone itself: Other DNA sequences in the same sample also yield this CDR3. V is TRBV12-5 and J is TRBJ2-3; D is unclear. Germline assignment: CDR1 LGHNT and CDR2 FRNRAP. This CDR3 spans 13 amino acids. Trimming pared 6 bases from V and 0 bases from J, leaving 7 bases between. The CDR3 is CASGRGSTDTQYF. CDR3 DNA: TGTGCTAGTGGGCGAGGCAGCACAGATACGCAGTATTTT.

This sequence joins TRBV2 and TRBJ1-5; D possibly corresponds to TRBD1 (6 bases). V lost 2 bases and J 7 bases, leaving 21 bases between the germline ends. The germline CDR1 and CDR2 sequences are SNHLY and FYNNEI. The CDR3 extends over 17 amino acids. CDR3 sequence (DNA): TGTGCCAGCAGTGAAAGATGGTTGAAGGACAGAGGGCAGCCCCAGCATTTT. Translated, it gives CASSERWLKDRGQPQHF. Combining the CDR3 with reference TRBV2 and TRBJ1-5 gives the whole variable domain EPEVTQTPSHQVTQMGQEVILRCVPISNHLYFYWYRQILGQKVEFLVSFYNNEISEKSEIFDDQFSVERPDGSNFTLKIRSTKLEDSAMYFCASSERWLKDRGQPQHFGDGTRLSIL.

The chain recombines TRBV6-5 with TRBJ2-1; 13 bases are shared with TRBD2. Trimming at V came to 7 bases and at J to 6 bases, leaving 3 bases not matched to a gene. CDR3 size: 14 residues. Germline V gene lookup returns CDR1 MNHEY and CDR2 SVGAGI. The CDR3 loop reads CASIGTSGVNEQFF. CDR3 sequence (DNA): TGTGCCAGCATCGGGACTAGCGGGGTCAATGAGCAGTTCTTC.

The gene calls are TRBV27 and TRBJ1-2, with a possible D match to TRBD1 (5 bases). Germline CDR1 is MNHEY and CDR2 is SMNVEV (reference sequence). Trimming shortened V by 3 bases and J by 4 bases, and 18 bases separated the two germline ends. The CDR3 sequence is 16 residues long. CDR3 in amino acids: CASSLVRGGGSYGYTF. The CDR3 nucleotides are TGTGCCAGCAGTTTGGTTAGGGGAGGAGGCTCCTATGGCTACACCTTC.

The chain couples TRBV24-1 to TRBJ1-6; D may be TRBD1 (5 bases). The CDR3 consists of 17 residues. The V end lost 2 bases, the J end lost 0 bases, and 10 bases lay between the germline ends. CDR1 is KGHDR, CDR2 SFDVKD, per germline. The CDR3 DNA follows: TGTGCCACCAGTGATTGGGGGGGGAGCTCCTATAATTCACCCCTCCACTTT. Translating it yields CATSDWGGSSYNSPLHF.

The genes are TRBV5-1 and TRBJ2-3; D is unclear. Trimming took 0 bases from V and 4 from J, leaving 6 bases between them. The CDR3 totals 13 residues. The V gene's germline CDR1 is SGHRS and CDR2 YFSETQ. This CDR3 reads CASSLGASDTQYF. The CDR3 coding sequence is TGCGCCAGCAGCTTGGGGGCGTCAGATACGCAGTATTTT. The variable domain in full, completed from reference TRBV5-1 and TRBJ2-3, reads KAGVTQTPRYLIKTRGQQVTLSCSPISGHRSVSWYQQTPGQGLQFLFEYFSETQRNKGNFPGRFSGRQFSNSRSEMNVSTLELGDSALYLCASSLGASDTQYFGPGTRLTVL.

The chain joins TRBV6-2 or TRBV6-3 to TRBJ2-3; 14 nucleotides align to TRBD2. Germline V CDR1 and CDR2: MNHEY, SVGEGT. Losses at the gene ends were 5 bases for V and 5 bases for J; bases not matched to a gene: 9. The CDR3 is 17 amino acids. CDR3 amino acids: CASSNRGLAGGIDTQYF. CDR3 nucleotides: TGTGCCAGCAGTAACCGAGGACTAGCGGGGGGAATAGATACGCAGTATTTT.

This chain uses TRBV5-1 with TRBJ2-1, with TRBD2 identical over 15 bases. CDR1 is SGHRS, CDR2 YFSETQ, per germline. The CDR3 covers 20 residues. The trim removed 3 bases at V and 3 bases at J, leaving 13 bases unmatched. CDR3 protein: CASSSGLGLAGGPIYNEQFF. The CDR3 nucleotides are TGCGCCAGCAGCTCGGGACTCGGACTAGCGGGGGGGCCCATCTACAATGAGCAGTTCTTC.

The rearrangement joins TRBV7-3 to TRBJ2-1; D is perhaps TRBD2 (5 bases). The germline V and J ends were trimmed by 5 bases and 8 bases, with 16 bases remaining between them. The CDR3 extends over 14 amino acids. Germline V gene sequence: CDR1 SGHTA, CDR2 FQGTGA. The CDR3 bases are TGTGCCAGCAGCCCTAGTTCGGGGAGTGATGAGCAGTTCTTC. This translates into CASSPSSGSDEQFF.

The V call is TRBV27, the J call TRBJ1-6, with D perhaps TRBD1 (5 bases). Germline lookup yields CDR1 MNHEY and CDR2 SMNVEV (reference sequence). The CDR3 sequence is 16 residues long. V was pared by 5 bases and J by 0 bases, with 11 bases between. In DNA, the CDR3 is TGTGCCAGCAGTCCCCGACAGAGCTCCTATAATTCACCCCTCCACTTT. Its protein is CASSPRQSSYNSPLHF.

This chain uses TRBV5-4 with TRBJ1-2; 7 nucleotides agree with TRBD1. The V and J ends lost 4 bases and 5 bases, in that order; junction bases with no gene match: 8. Germline V lookup: CDR1 SGHNT, CDR2 YYREEE (reference sequence). The CDR3 is 14 residues long. The CDR3 nucleotides are TGTGCCAGCAGCCCCAGGGGGTTGAGGTATGGCTACACCTTC. Translation gives CASSPRGLRYGYTF.

V usage is TRBV7-2 and J usage is TRBJ1-5, with D uncertain. The CDR3 is 16 amino acids. Trimming pared 1 base from V and 2 bases from J, leaving 12 bases between. Germline V lookup: CDR1 SGHTA, CDR2 FQGNSA. CDR3 nucleotide sequence: TGTGCCAGCAGCTTAGTGGGAGGTTGGGGCAATCAGCCCCAGCATTTT. It is translated as CASSLVGGWGNQPQHF.

The J gene is TRBJ2-5, the V gene TRBV18; 12 bases are a match to TRBD2. Germline V gives CDR1 KGHSH, CDR2 LQKENI. Trimming took 0 bases from V and 5 from J; bases not matched to a gene: 1. The CDR3 covers 15 residues. CDR3 region: CASSPPGLAGETQYF. Here the CDR3 DNA reads TGTGCCAGCTCACCACCCGGACTAGCGGGGGAGACCCAGTACTTC.

The rearrangement uses TRBV2 and TRBJ1-2; 10 bases line up with TRBD1. The CDR3 is 14 amino acids. Losses at the gene ends were 6 bases for V and 3 bases for J; bases not matched to a gene: 4. Germline assignment: CDR1 SNHLY and CDR2 FYNNEI. The CDR3 DNA follows: TGTGCCAGCAGGGGGACAGGGGAAGACTATGGCTACACCTTC. Amino acid sequence: CASRGTGEDYGYTF.

The chain combines TRBV6-1 with TRBJ1-2; 9 bases map to TRBD1. V lost 0 bases to trimming and J lost 5 bases; unmatched junction nucleotides: 10. The CDR3 is 17 residues long. Germline lookup yields CDR1 MNHNS and CDR2 SASEGT. The CDR3 reads CASSEARTGVMGYGYTF. The CDR3 coding sequence is TGTGCCAGCAGTGAAGCTAGGACAGGGGTTATGGGATATGGCTACACCTTC.

CDR3 sequence (DNA): TGTGCCAGCAGCCAAGATCGAGGGTTTTCCCACGAGCAGTACTTC. This sequence encodes CASSQDRGFSHEQYF. This chain links TRBV3-1 (or the pseudogene TRBV3-2) with TRBJ2-7; D perhaps matches TRBD2 (5 bases). The V end was cut by 0 bases, the J end by 5 bases, with 14 bases between. The CDR3 sequence is 15 residues long. Germline loops: CDR1 LGHDT, CDR2 YNNKEL (reference sequence).

This clone has a single count. The chain combines TRBV5-1 with TRBJ1-3; no clear D gene. V was shortened by 4 bases and J by 0 bases, with 14 bases between the two germline ends. The CDR3 is 16 residues long. Germline CDR1 SGHRS, CDR2 YFSETQ. The CDR3 nucleotides read TGCGCCAGCAGCCCAACAGCTACCTTCTCTGGAAACACCATATATTTT. Protein product: CASSPTATFSGNTIYF.

The CDR3 DNA follows: TGCGCCAGCAGCCAACAGGGGAATGGAAACACCATATATTTT. This encodes CASSQQGNGNTIYF. The rearrangement uses TRBV5-1 and TRBJ1-3; TRBD1 matches at 7 bases. Germline-derived CDR1 and CDR2 are SGHRS and YFSETQ. The CDR3 contains 14 residues. After removal of 4 bases from V and 3 bases from J, the junction contained 4 bases not matched to a gene. Variable domain in full (rest from reference TRBV5-1 and TRBJ1-3): KAGVTQTPRYLIKTRGQQVTLSCSPISGHRSVSWYQQTPGQGLQFLFEYFSETQRNKGNFPGRFSGRQFSNSRSEMNVSTLELGDSALYLCASSQQGNGNTIYFGEGSWLTVV.

V is TRBV25-1 and J is TRBJ2-1; the match to TRBD1 covers 9 bases. CDR1 MGHDK and CDR2 SYGVNS come from the germline V gene. Germline trimming cut 6 bases from V and 6 bases from J; bases unmatched to any gene: 6. The CDR3 is made up of 14 amino acids. The DNA for the CDR3 is TGTGCCAGCAGCCGGGACAGGGTGATCAATGAGCAGTTCTTC. It translates to CASSRDRVINEQFF.

This chain joins TRBV6-5 and TRBJ2-7, with 10 bases aligning to TRBD1. V shed 7 bases and J 5 bases; nucleotides not matched to a gene: 11. The CDR3 loop spans 15 amino acids. CDR1 and CDR2 (germline): MNHEY, SVGAGI. The CDR3 region has the DNA TGTGCCAGCACCCACGGAGGACAGGGGGTCGACGAGCAGTACTTC. Its translation is CASTHGGQGVDEQYF.

CDR3 sequence (DNA): TGCAGCGTGGGAGACAACTATGGCTACACCTTC. As protein: CSVGDNYGYTF. J is TRBJ1-2 and V is TRBV29-1, with D unclear. There are 11 residues in the CDR3. Germline values: CDR1 SQVTM, CDR2 ANQGSEA. The V gene lost 6 bases and the J gene lost 2 bases, with 7 bases spanning the gap.